This TCR beta chain was observed in a study of cytomegalovirus exposure and HLA in healthy donors. Study-wide results and caveats: For most TCR sequences rarity was the rule, although some public TCRs occurred in many donors.

With respect to this clone: Its specificity is unknown.

PCR employed 60 Vbeta and 13 Jbeta primers. Libraries were prepared by immunoSEQ multiplex PCR; TCRdb keeps only in-frame clonotypes and omits some of them. The sample yields about 140,000 clones, 75% to 85% seen once. The germline CDR1 and CDR2 sequences are SGDLS and YYNGEE. The CDR3 runs 15 residues. V shed 0 bases and J shed 3 bases, with 10 bases lying between them. Sequenced input: PBMCs. This receptor was identified in a female donor in good health and CMV-seronegative. The chain joins TRBV9 to TRBJ2-1; D possibly corresponds to TRBD2 (6 bases). Written as DNA, the CDR3 is TGTGCCAGCAGCGTAGAGCAGGGAGGCTACAATGAGCAGTTCTTC. As protein: CASSVEQGGYNEQFF.